This T cell receptor beta chain was observed in a study of read filtering for tumor transcriptome and immune sequencing. Overall study context: Patients were 17 male and some 13 female, mean age about 65 years, range roughly 45 to 85.

Molecular barcoded adaptors covering alpha/delta and beta/gamma chains were used on about 0.4 ug RNA. In TCRdb, the reads were re-called with MiXCR into one record per CDR3 protein. The sample lists about 38,000 distinct CDR3 sequences; around 13% were seen once. V was pared by 4 bases and J by 5 bases, with 11 bases between. Germline V lookup: CDR1 SQVTM, CDR2 ANQGSEA. CDR3 length: 12 amino acids. This clonotype was picked up many times. The sample consisted of a population of CD138-negative cells sorted from bone marrow. The chain is built from TRBV29-1 and TRBJ2-5; tentatively, D is TRBD2 (5 bases). The TCR was taken from a donor at least 40 years old with multiple myeloma. CDR3 sequence (DNA): TGCAGCGTTGCCGAGGGTCGGGAGACCCAGTACTTC. This sequence encodes CSVAEGRETQYF.